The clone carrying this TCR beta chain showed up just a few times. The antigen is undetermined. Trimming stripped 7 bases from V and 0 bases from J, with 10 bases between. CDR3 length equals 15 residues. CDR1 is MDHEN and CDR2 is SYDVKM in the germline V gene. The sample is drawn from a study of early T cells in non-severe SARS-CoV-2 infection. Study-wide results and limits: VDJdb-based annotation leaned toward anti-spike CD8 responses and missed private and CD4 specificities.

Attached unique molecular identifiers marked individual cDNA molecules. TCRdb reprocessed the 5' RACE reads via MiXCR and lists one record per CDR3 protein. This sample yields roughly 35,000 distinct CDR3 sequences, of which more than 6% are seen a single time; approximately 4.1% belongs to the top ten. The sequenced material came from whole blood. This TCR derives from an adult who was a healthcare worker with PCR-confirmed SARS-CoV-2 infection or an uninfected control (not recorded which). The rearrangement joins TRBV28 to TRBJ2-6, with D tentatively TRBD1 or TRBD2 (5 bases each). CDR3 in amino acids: CASTEGISGANVLTF. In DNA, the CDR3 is TGTGCCAGCACCGAGGGGATCTCTGGGGCCAACGTCCTGACTTTC.